The next 22 T cell receptor beta chains were all read from a single sample in a study of T cell clusters in autoimmune cytopenias. One tube held mixed TRB-A and TRB-B primer pools for touch-down PCR. For each CDR3 protein, TCRdb gives one entry from its re-call of the multiplex PCR reads, without DNA. The listing records 6,500 to 7,500 distinct CDR3 sequences. Tens of thousands of genome equivalents of blood DNA were amplified for TRB. Sequenced sample: peripheral blood. The receptor set was obtained from a human donor with an autoimmune cytopenia or autoimmune hepatitis (not recorded which).

J is TRBJ2-3 and V is TRBV6-5; TCRdb's D gene call, TRBD1, goes unchecked for lack of DNA. The CDR3 runs 15 residues. Looked up from germline, CDR1 is MNHEY and CDR2 is SVGAGI. CDR3: CASSFGTGETDTQYF.

This clonotype counts as medium-sized by frequency. The V call is TRBV19, the J call TRBJ2-1. The CDR3 totals 15 residues. CDR1 is LNHDA and CDR2 is SQIVND in the germline V gene (reference sequence). The chain's CDR3 is CASSVAESSYNEQFF.

This rearrangement joins TRBV12-3 or TRBV12-4 to TRBJ1-5. The CDR3 totals 13 residues. The CDR3 sequence: CASSFIGNQPQHF.

Judged by frequency, this clonotype is medium-sized. The chain carries TRBV27 and TRBJ2-5; the D gene TCRdb calls, TRBD1, cannot be checked with no DNA. The CDR3 has 15 residues. CDR1 and CDR2 from the germline V gene are MNHEY and SMNVEV (reference sequence). CDR3: CASSHSLTGQETQYF.

This rearrangement joins TRBV15 to TRBJ1-4. The V gene's germline CDR1 is LNHNV and CDR2 YYDKDF (reference sequence). The CDR3 covers 11 residues. CDR3: CATSRDEKLFF.

By frequency, this clonotype is medium-sized. The rearrangement joins TRBV19 to TRBJ1-6. CDR1 LNHDA and CDR2 SQIVND come from the germline V gene (reference sequence). This CDR3 has 13 residues. This CDR3 reads CASRNLDNSPLHF. Full variable domain (outside the CDR3, taken from reference TRBV19 and TRBJ1-6): DGGITQSPKYLFRKEGQNVTLSCEQNLNHDAMYWYRQDPGQGLRLIYYSQIVNDFQKGDIAEGYSVSREKKESFPLTVTSAQKNPTAFYLCASRNLDNSPLHFGNGTRLTVT.

The V gene is TRBV6-5, the J gene TRBJ1-4. The CDR3 has 15 residues. Germline assignment: CDR1 MNHEY and CDR2 SVGAGI. The CDR3 sequence is CASSYSRPSGEKLFF.

The genes are TRBV5-6 and TRBJ2-7; lacking DNA, the TRBD1 call made by TCRdb goes unchecked. The length of the CDR3 is 14 residues. Looked up from germline, CDR1 is SGHDT and CDR2 is YYEEEE. CDR3 residues: CASSRQGATYEQYF.

The chain is built from TRBV30 and TRBJ1-1. The CDR3 is 13 residues long. Per germline, CDR1 GTSNPN and CDR2 SVGIG (reference sequence). CDR3 residues: CAWSVHSDTEAFF.

The V gene is TRBV6-5, the J gene TRBJ1-5. The CDR3 length is 14 residues. The germline V gene encodes CDR1 MNHEY and CDR2 SVGAGI. CDR3 loop: CASSYGRQNQPQHF.

This chain joins TRBV6-5 and TRBJ2-1; TCRdb proposes TRBD1, but this gene call is untestable without DNA. CDR1 is MNHEY and CDR2 is SVGAGI in the germline V gene. The CDR3 is 18 residues long. The CDR3 loop is CASSYSSGGAGIYNEQFF.

Frequency places this clonotype as medium-sized. The genes are TRBV5-5 and TRBJ2-3. This CDR3 contains 15 residues. Germline V CDR1 and CDR2: SGHKS, YYEKEE (reference sequence). The CDR3 sequence is CASSLRTASTDTQYF. Combining the CDR3 with reference TRBV5-5 and TRBJ2-3 gives the whole variable domain DAGVTQSPTHLIKTRGQQVTLRCSPISGHKSVSWYQQVLGQGPQFIFQYYEKEERGRGNFPDRFSARQFPNYSSELNVNALLLGDSALYLCASSLRTASTDTQYFGPGTRLTVL.

This clonotype is classed as medium-sized by frequency. The CDR3 is CAWSAGAGNTQYF. The chain combines TRBV30 with TRBJ2-3; there is no DNA to check the TCRdb D call of TRBD2. CDR1 and CDR2 (germline): GTSNPN, SVGIG (reference sequence). The CDR3 extends over 13 amino acids.

The chain is built from TRBV5-4 and TRBJ1-6. The germline CDR1 and CDR2 sequences are SGHNT and YYREEE (reference sequence). There are 15 residues in the CDR3. The CDR3 spells CASSSPRAGDSPLHF.

The CDR3 loop reads CASSRTVRGDTQYF. V and J are TRBV6-5 and TRBJ2-3; TCRdb lists TRBD1, though no DNA is available to test this call. The CDR3 consists of 14 residues. Germline values: CDR1 MNHEY, CDR2 SVGAGI.

The chain uses TRBV27 and TRBJ2-5; lacking DNA, the TRBD2 call made by TCRdb goes unchecked. The CDR3 runs 14 residues. The germline V gene encodes CDR1 MNHEY and CDR2 SMNVEV (reference sequence). CDR3 sequence reads: CASRSPREGETQYF.

According to its frequency, this clonotype is medium-sized. The V gene is TRBV29-1, the J gene TRBJ1-2; the D call of TRBD1 rests on TCRdb alone, since no DNA is present to check it. The CDR3 loop spans 11 amino acids. The germline V gene has CDR1 SQVTM and CDR2 ANQGSEA. CDR3 residues: CSVKGNYGYTF.

The chain combines TRBV6-6 with TRBJ2-1; TCRdb's assignment of TRBD2 cannot be checked, as there is no DNA. The CDR3 runs 18 residues. Germline V CDR1 and CDR2: MNHNY, SVGAGI (reference sequence). This CDR3 reads CASSYSPSGGARYNEQFF.

This clonotype is identified as medium-sized from frequency. The rearrangement uses TRBV5-5 and TRBJ2-1; TCRdb gives TRBD1 as the D gene, but with no DNA this cannot be confirmed. This CDR3 has 14 amino acids. Per germline, CDR1 SGHKS and CDR2 YYEKEE (reference sequence). This chain's CDR3 is CASSLEWGADEQFF.

The chain is built from TRBV30 and TRBJ2-2; TCRdb's assignment of TRBD2 cannot be checked, as there is no DNA. The germline V gene has CDR1 GTSNPN and CDR2 SVGIG (reference sequence). The CDR3 has 13 residues. This CDR3 is CAWSARTTGELFF.

Frequency places this clonotype as medium-sized. The V call is TRBV12-3 or TRBV12-4, the J call TRBJ2-2; TCRdb calls TRBD1, which cannot be checked without DNA. This CDR3 contains 16 residues. The CDR3 sequence is CASSLGRQGNGGELFF.

This clonotype is identified as medium-sized (0.01 to 0.1%) from frequency. The chain carries TRBV7-9 and TRBJ2-3; TCRdb gives TRBD1 as the D gene, but with no DNA this cannot be confirmed. The length of the CDR3 is 16 residues. Germline loops: CDR1 SEHNR, CDR2 FQNEAQ (reference sequence). CDR3 sequence reads: CASSLEGTRSTDTQYF.